A selection of T cell receptor beta chains follows, all from one sample in a study of cytomegalovirus exposure and HLA in healthy donors. The data were produced by immunoSEQ multiplex PCR, yet TCRdb's version contains in-frame clones alone and is incomplete. The sample has fewer than 200,000 clones, about 88% seen once. The sequenced sample consisted of PBMCs. The origin of the receptors is a woman in her late teens or twenties in good health and CMV-seronegative. The CDR3 runs from the conserved cysteine through the conserved F or W. The D gene is left open where the match is weak. Not every row has a clone size; where given, it reads once, few, many or a size class.

V: TRBV14; J: TRBJ2-7; D: TRBD2; length: 18; size: .; CDR3: CASSPRDYAWTMGEEQYF; DNA: TGTGCCAGCAGCCCCAGGGACTATGCCTGGACAATGGGGGAGGAGCAGTACTTC
V: TRBV12-5; J: TRBJ2-1; D: TRBD1; length: 19; size: .; CDR3: CASGPPDRGLSPSYNEQFF; DNA: TGTGCTAGTGGTCCTCCGGACAGGGGGCTTTCCCCCTCCTACAATGAGCAGTTCTTC
V: TRBV7-9; J: TRBJ2-7; D: .; length: 14; size: .; CDR3: CASSLADSSYEQYF; DNA: TGTGCCAGCAGCTTAGCGGACAGCTCCTACGAGCAGTACTTC
V: TRBV9; J: TRBJ2-1; D: .; length: 16; size: .; CDR3: CASSVARGLGRGEQFF; DNA: TGTGCCAGCAGCGTAGCTAGGGGACTCGGTCGGGGTGAGCAGTTCTTC
V: TRBV19; J: TRBJ2-2; D: .; length: 14; size: .; CDR3: CASKESSLAGELFF; DNA: TGTGCCAGTAAGGAGAGTAGCTTAGCCGGGGAGCTGTTTTTT
V: TRBV19; J: TRBJ1-2; D: TRBD1; length: 14; size: once; CDR3: CASSQTGGAHGYTF; DNA: TGTGCCAGTAGTCAAACAGGGGGCGCTCATGGCTACACCTTC
V: TRBV5-1; J: TRBJ2-3; D: TRBD2; length: 17; size: once; CDR3: CASSLRLAGVRTDTQYF; DNA: TGCGCCAGCAGCCTACGACTAGCGGGAGTACGGACAGATACGCAGTATTTT
V: TRBV10-3; J: TRBJ2-1; D: .; length: 17; size: .; CDR3: CAISEFPTRSSYNEQFF; DNA: TGTGCCATCAGTGAGTTCCCTACTAGGAGCTCCTACAATGAGCAGTTCTTC
V: TRBV10-3; J: TRBJ1-1; D: .; length: 13; size: once; CDR3: CAARWGPNTEAFF; DNA: TGTGCCGCTCGCTGGGGGCCGAACACTGAAGCTTTCTTT
V: TRBV9; J: TRBJ2-5; D: TRBD1; length: 15; size: .; CDR3: CASSVLGTGGETQYF; DNA: TGTGCCAGCAGCGTCCTCGGGACAGGAGGGGAGACCCAGTACTTC
V: TRBV2; J: TRBJ1-2; D: TRBD1; length: 14; size: .; CDR3: CASTHPDRTGGYTF; DNA: TGTGCCAGCACCCACCCGGACAGGACGGGTGGCTACACCTTC
V: TRBV5-6; J: TRBJ1-6; D: TRBD1; length: 14; size: .; CDR3: CASSTGTGNSPLHF; DNA: TGTGCCAGCAGCACCGGGACAGGAAATTCACCCCTCCACTTT
V: TRBV11-2; J: TRBJ2-2; D: .; length: 13; size: .; CDR3: CASSSRDTGELFF; DNA: TGTGCCAGCAGCTCCCGGGACACCGGGGAGCTGTTTTTT
V: TRBV5-4; J: TRBJ1-2; D: .; length: 11; size: .; CDR3: CASSFGNGYTF; DNA: TGTGCCAGCAGCTTCGGGAATGGCTACACCTTC
V: TRBV2; J: TRBJ2-5; D: TRBD2; length: 17; size: .; CDR3: CASSSTLAGVDQETQYF; DNA: TGTGCCAGCAGCTCAACCTTAGCGGGGGTGGACCAAGAGACCCAGTACTTC
V: TRBV7-9; J: TRBJ1-4; D: .; length: 11; size: .; CDR3: CASSPGGKLFF; DNA: TGTGCCAGCAGCCCTGGCGGAAAACTGTTTTTT
V: TRBV18; J: TRBJ2-5; D: .; length: 12; size: .; CDR3: CASSPTSETQYF; DNA: TGTGCCAGCTCACCTACATCGGAGACCCAGTACTTC
V: TRBV29-1; J: TRBJ1-3; D: .; length: 11; size: .; CDR3: CSVESVDTIYF; DNA: TGCAGCGTTGAAAGTGTAGACACCATATATTTT
V: TRBV5-6; J: TRBJ2-5; D: TRBD1; length: 15; size: .; CDR3: CASSSPGQGKETQYF; DNA: TGTGCCAGCAGTTCACCAGGACAGGGGAAAGAGACCCAGTACTTC
V: TRBV7-3; J: TRBJ2-2; D: TRBD2; length: 16; size: .; CDR3: CASSPIPGLATGELFF; DNA: TGTGCCAGCAGCCCCATCCCGGGACTAGCAACAGGGGAGCTGTTTTTT
V: TRBV21-1; J: TRBJ2-7; D: .; length: 16; size: .; CDR3: CASSKKGSGRACEQYF; DNA: TGTGCCAGCAGCAAAAAAGGCAGCGGGAGGGCCTGCGAGCAGTACTTC
V: TRBV2; J: TRBJ2-5; D: .; length: 10; size: once; CDR3: CAAQQETQYF; DNA: TGTGCCGCCCAACAGGAGACCCAGTACTTC
V: TRBV19; J: TRBJ2-1; D: TRBD2; length: 13; size: .; CDR3: CASSMSSGGWKFF; DNA: TGTGCCAGTAGTATGAGTTCGGGAGGGTGGAAGTTCTTC
V: TRBV9; J: TRBJ1-2; D: TRBD1; length: 17; size: .; CDR3: CASSGRDRGVSNYGYTF; DNA: TGTGCCAGCAGCGGTCGGGACAGAGGAGTATCTAACTATGGCTACACCTTC
V: TRBV6-5; J: TRBJ2-7; D: .; length: 15; size: .; CDR3: CASSYRDFSSYEQYF; DNA: TGTGCCAGCAGTTACCGGGACTTCAGCTCCTACGAGCAGTACTTC
V: TRBV6-5; J: TRBJ2-3; D: TRBD2; length: 15; size: once; CDR3: CASSYSGTSGGTQYF; DNA: TGTGCCAGCAGTTACTCAGGGACTAGTGGGGGTACGCAGTATTTT
V: TRBV6-1; J: TRBJ1-1; D: .; length: 13; size: .; CDR3: CASSDRENTEAFF; DNA: TGTGCCAGCAGTGACAGGGAGAACACTGAAGCTTTCTTT
V: TRBV5-1; J: TRBJ2-2; D: TRBD1; length: 16; size: .; CDR3: CASSSRDRVDTGELFF; DNA: TGCGCCAGCAGTTCCCGGGACAGGGTAGACACCGGGGAGCTGTTTTTT
V: TRBV27; J: TRBJ2-5; D: .; length: 15; size: .; CDR3: CASSSLADSQETQYF; DNA: TGTGCCAGCAGTTCCTTGGCGGACAGCCAAGAGACCCAGTACTTC
V: TRBV12-5; J: TRBJ1-5; D: TRBD1; length: 19; size: .; CDR3: CASGLVLLGQGASNQPQHF; DNA: TGTGCTAGTGGTTTGGTACTGCTCGGACAGGGGGCGAGCAATCAGCCCCAGCATTTT
V: TRBV7-8; J: TRBJ1-5; D: .; length: 15; size: .; CDR3: CASSSHHDAGQPQHF; DNA: TGTGCCAGCAGCTCCCATCATGACGCGGGTCAGCCCCAGCATTTT
V: TRBV13; J: TRBJ2-4; D: TRBD1; length: 13; size: .; CDR3: CASSLGTGDIQYF; DNA: TGTGCCAGCAGCTTAGGTACAGGGGACATTCAGTACTTC
V: TRBV29-1; J: TRBJ2-5; D: TRBD2; length: 13; size: .; CDR3: CSVAGGAQETQYF; DNA: TGCAGCGTTGCCGGGGGGGCCCAAGAGACCCAGTACTTC
V: TRBV30; J: TRBJ1-1; D: .; length: 12; size: .; CDR3: CAWSPILGLAFF; DNA: TGTGCCTGGAGTCCTATACTAGGACTAGCTTTCTTT
V: TRBV4-3; J: TRBJ2-1; D: .; length: 15; size: .; CDR3: CASSQGLPTYNEQFF; DNA: TGCGCCAGCAGCCAAGGACTACCCACCTACAATGAGCAGTTCTTC